These 19 T cell receptor beta chains were sequenced from one sample in a study of blood T cell repertoires in COVID-19. Using immunoSEQ multiplex PCR, the repertoire was profiled, and TCRdb retains in-frame clones only, with some absent. Of roughly 290,000 clones listed, around 91% were seen once; the top ten hold less than 2%. Specimen: PBMCs or T cells enriched from blood (not recorded which). Every receptor here comes from a woman between 18 and 29 years old with acute COVID-19.

The rearrangement joins TRBV14 to TRBJ2-7; no firm D call. The germline V gene has CDR1 SGHDN and CDR2 FVKESK. Trimming took 3 bases from V and 4 from J, leaving 16 bases between them. This CDR3 has 15 residues. This CDR3 reads CASSHPLGGVYEQYF. CDR3 bases: TGTGCCAGCAGCCATCCCTTGGGTGGAGTTTACGAGCAGTACTTC.

Only a few counts were recorded for this clone. This chain uses TRBV6-2 or TRBV6-3 with TRBJ2-1; TRBD2 agrees at 10 bases. CDR1 is MNHEY, CDR2 SVGEGT, per germline. CDR3 length equals 16 residues. J lost 6 bases, V lost 4 bases, and 9 bases had no gene match. The CDR3 DNA follows: TGTGCCAGCAGTTTCTCAAGCGGGAGGGTTCCCAATGAGCAGTTCTTC. This sequence encodes CASSFSSGRVPNEQFF.

This chain connects TRBV5-1 to TRBJ1-2; 7 nucleotides match TRBD1. The J segment lost 3 bases and the V segment lost 4 bases, leaving 6 bases of the junction unmatched. The CDR3 runs 14 residues. In germline, CDR1 is SGHRS, CDR2 YFSETQ. The CDR3 DNA reads as TGCGCCAGCAGCCCTCAGGGGGTAGACTATGGCTACACCTTC. Residues: CASSPQGVDYGYTF.

The chain uses TRBV4-2 and TRBJ2-2; 9 nucleotides match TRBD2. This CDR3 is built from 20 residues. The germline CDR1 and CDR2 sequences are LGHNA and YNFKEQ. J was trimmed by 3 bases and V by 2 bases; bases with no gene match: 16. The CDR3, as DNA: TGTGCCAGCAGCCAATCTGTTATTGGTAATAGCGGGAGCTACACCGGGGAGCTGTTTTTT. It is translated as CASSQSVIGNSGSYTGELFF.

The chain carries TRBV5-4 and TRBJ2-2; 8 nucleotides line up with TRBD1. CDR3 length: 17 amino acids. The junction had 11 bases not matched to a gene; V was cut back by 4 bases and J by 3 bases. CDR1 is SGHNT, CDR2 YYREEE, per germline (reference sequence). The CDR3 region has the DNA TGTGCCAGCAGCCCTTGGACAGGGTCATGGGACACCGGGGAGCTGTTTTTT. Residues: CASSPWTGSWDTGELFF.

The chain couples TRBV5-4 to TRBJ2-7; 15 bases are a match to TRBD2. This CDR3 is built from 14 residues. The ends lost 4 bases at V and 6 bases at J; junction bases unmatched: 2. Germline CDR1 reads SGHNT; CDR2 reads YYREEE (reference sequence). DNA for the CDR3: TGTGCCAGCAGCATGGGACTAGCGGGAGGCGAGCAGTACTTC. Its translation: CASSMGLAGGEQYF.

V is TRBV28 and J is TRBJ2-7; 7 nucleotides align to TRBD2. In germline, CDR1 is MDHEN, CDR2 SYDVKM. CDR3 length: 14 residues. V shed 8 bases, J shed 5 bases, and the junction held 12 bases outside the gene matches. CDR3 in amino acids: CASHGTTPLHEQYF. The CDR3 coding sequence is TGTGCCAGCCATGGGACTACCCCCCTCCACGAGCAGTACTTC. The full variable domain, rest sourced from reference TRBV28 and TRBJ2-7, is DVKVTQSSRYLVKRTGEKVFLECVQDMDHENMFWYRQDPGLGLRLIYFSYDVKMKEKGDIPEGYSVSREKKERFSLILESASTNQTSMYLCASHGTTPLHEQYFGPGTRLTVT.

The V gene is TRBV27, the J gene TRBJ1-3, with D perhaps matching TRBD1 (6 bases). V lost 6 bases and J lost 4, with 31 bases in between. CDR3 length equals 20 residues. CDR1 MNHEY and CDR2 SMNVEV come from the germline V gene (reference sequence). CDR3 in DNA: TGTGCCAGCAGACCAGGCATATCGGGGGGCGACGGTCTATGGGGAAACACCATATATTTT. Translation: CASRPGISGGDGLWGNTIYF.

The table lists this clone with a count of one. The chain employs TRBV6-5 and TRBJ1-2; no firm D call. CDR1 is MNHEY, CDR2 SVGAGI, per germline. V lost 6 bases and J 2 bases, leaving 7 bases between the germline ends. This CDR3 is 12 amino acids long. The CDR3 region is CASRQQNYGYTF. In DNA form, the CDR3 reads TGTGCCAGCAGGCAACAGAACTATGGCTACACCTTC.

This chain links TRBV5-6 with TRBJ1-1; D may be TRBD1 (5 bases). CDR1 is SGHDT and CDR2 is YYEEEE in the germline V gene. The V gene lost 0 bases and the J gene lost 1 base, with 13 bases spanning the gap. The CDR3 runs 16 residues. The CDR3 is CASSLGGQGKNTEAFF. CDR3 sequence (DNA): TGTGCCAGCAGCTTGGGGGGCCAGGGAAAGAACACTGAAGCTTTCTTT.

The table lists this clone with a count of one. J is TRBJ2-1 and V is TRBV5-1, with 9 positions matching TRBD1. The junction had 4 bases not matched to a gene; V was cut back by 4 bases and J by 2 bases. CDR1 SGHRS and CDR2 YFSETQ come from the germline V gene. The CDR3 has 15 amino acids. The CDR3 coding sequence is TGCGCCAGCAGCGGGGGACAGGGTCCCTACAATGAGCAGTTCTTC. Its protein is CASSGGQGPYNEQFF.

The V call is TRBV3-1 (or the pseudogene TRBV3-2), the J call TRBJ2-1; D uncertain. V lost 0 bases and J lost 10, with 22 bases in between. Germline loops: CDR1 LGHDT, CDR2 YNNKEL (reference sequence). This CDR3 is built from 17 residues. CDR3 residues: CASSQDSKAEKRWEQFF. CDR3 in DNA: TGTGCCAGCAGCCAAGATAGTAAGGCGGAAAAAAGGTGGGAGCAGTTCTTC.

This sequence joins TRBV11-2 and TRBJ2-1; 10 positions agree with TRBD2. Trimming cost V 4 bases and J 6 bases; bases outside gene matches: 6. The CDR3 contains 15 residues. The germline V gene has CDR1 SGHAT and CDR2 FQNNGV. This CDR3 reads CASSSLAGDFNEQFF. CDR3 nucleotide sequence: TGTGCCAGCAGCTCCCTAGCGGGAGATTTCAATGAGCAGTTCTTC.

This chain connects TRBV29-1 to TRBJ1-1; the match to TRBD1 covers 7 bases. The junction had 6 bases not matched to a gene; V was cut back by 7 bases and J by 4 bases. The CDR3 covers 12 residues. CDR1 SQVTM and CDR2 ANQGSEA come from the germline V gene. CDR3 sequence (DNA): TGCAGCGCTAGGACAGGAGGCACTGAAGCTTTCTTT. It specifies CSARTGGTEAFF.

This chain uses TRBV10-2 with TRBJ2-1; D perhaps matches TRBD2 (5 bases). V lost 6 bases and J lost 1, with 22 bases in between. The CDR3 loop spans 18 amino acids. Germline lookup yields CDR1 WSHSY and CDR2 SAAADI. As DNA, the CDR3 is TGCGCCAGCAGGGAACCACGGGGTAGCGACTTTTCCTACAATGAGCAGTTCTTC. Translation gives CASREPRGSDFSYNEQFF.

The chain uses TRBV3-1 (or the pseudogene TRBV3-2) and TRBJ2-1; 8 bases are shared with TRBD2. After removal of 4 bases from V and 2 bases from J, the junction contained 4 bases not matched to a gene. CDR1 and CDR2 (germline): LGHDT, YNNKEL (reference sequence). The CDR3 loop spans 15 amino acids. The CDR3 reads CASSLTSAPYNEQFF. CDR3 nucleotides: TGTGCCAGCAGCCTGACTAGCGCTCCCTACAATGAGCAGTTCTTC.

The genes are TRBV10-3 and TRBJ1-1; D not resolved. V lost 3 bases and J lost 1, with 15 bases in between. The CDR3 sequence is 16 residues long. Per germline, CDR1 ENHRY and CDR2 SYGVKD. CDR3 coding DNA: TGTGCCATCAGTGAATTTTCGGGAACATCGAACACTGAAGCTTTCTTT. Protein sequence: CAISEFSGTSNTEAFF.

This clone was seen a handful of times. The chain recombines TRBV5-5 with TRBJ2-7; perhaps TRBD2 as D (7 bases). This CDR3 is 15 amino acids long. The germline gives CDR1 SGHKS, CDR2 YYEKEE (reference sequence). V was trimmed by 0 bases and J by 8 bases, leaving 18 bases between them. CDR3 sequence reads: CASSLEAGADIKQYF. The DNA for the CDR3 is TGTGCCAGCAGCTTGGAGGCGGGGGCGGACATCAAGCAGTACTTC.

The chain combines TRBV9 with TRBJ2-7; D not certain. From germline, CDR1 is SGDLS and CDR2 YYNGEE. This CDR3 is 15 amino acids long. Trimming pared 0 bases from V and 6 bases from J, leaving 16 bases between. The CDR3 here is CASSVDPAAYGEQYF. The CDR3 DNA follows: TGTGCCAGCAGCGTAGACCCGGCGGCCTATGGCGAGCAGTACTTC.